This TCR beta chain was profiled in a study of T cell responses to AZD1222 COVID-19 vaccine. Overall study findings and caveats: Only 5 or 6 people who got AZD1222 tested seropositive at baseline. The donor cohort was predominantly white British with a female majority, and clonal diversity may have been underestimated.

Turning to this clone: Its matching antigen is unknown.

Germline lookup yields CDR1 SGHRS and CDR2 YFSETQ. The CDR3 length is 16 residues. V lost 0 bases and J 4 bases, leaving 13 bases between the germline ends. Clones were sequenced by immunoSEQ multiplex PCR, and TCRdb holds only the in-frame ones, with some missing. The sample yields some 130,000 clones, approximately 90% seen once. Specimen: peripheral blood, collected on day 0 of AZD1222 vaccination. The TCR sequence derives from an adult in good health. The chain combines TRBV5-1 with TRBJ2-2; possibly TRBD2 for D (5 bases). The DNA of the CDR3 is TGCGCCAGCAGCTTGGAGGTGACTACGGCCACCGGGGAGCTGTTTTTT. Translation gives CASSLEVTTATGELFF.